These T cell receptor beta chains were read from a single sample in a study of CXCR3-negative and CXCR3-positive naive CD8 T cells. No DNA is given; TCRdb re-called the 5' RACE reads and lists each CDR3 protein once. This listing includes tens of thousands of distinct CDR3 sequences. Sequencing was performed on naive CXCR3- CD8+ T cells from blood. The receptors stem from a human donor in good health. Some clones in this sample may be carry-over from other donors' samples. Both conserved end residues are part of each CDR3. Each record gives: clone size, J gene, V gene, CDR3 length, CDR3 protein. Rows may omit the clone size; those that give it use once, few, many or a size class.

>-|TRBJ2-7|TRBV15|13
CATSTDTPYEQYF
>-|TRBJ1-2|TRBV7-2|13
CASSPGTTYGYTF
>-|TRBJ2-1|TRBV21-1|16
CASSKYGLSSYNEQFF
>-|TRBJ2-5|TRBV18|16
CASSPTPGRPQETQYF
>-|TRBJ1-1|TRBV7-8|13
CASTNPRVFEAFF
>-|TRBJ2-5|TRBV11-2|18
CASSFVPPSGSAGETQYF
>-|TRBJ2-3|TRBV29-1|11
CSGRWTAGQYF
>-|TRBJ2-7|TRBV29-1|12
CSVDAGGYEQYF
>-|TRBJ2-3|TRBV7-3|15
CASSSSGGAIDTQYF
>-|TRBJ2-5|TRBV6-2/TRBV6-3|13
CASRTGGLEAQYF
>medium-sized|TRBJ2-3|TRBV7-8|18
CASSPRDRGLSLTDTQYF
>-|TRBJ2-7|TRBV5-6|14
CASSVGLDGYEQYF
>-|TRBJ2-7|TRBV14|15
CASSSYRDRAYEQYF
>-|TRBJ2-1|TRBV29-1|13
CSVTGTGYNEQFF
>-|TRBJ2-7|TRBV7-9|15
CASSIGLASGREQYF
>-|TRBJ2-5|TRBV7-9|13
CASSIGPGETQYF
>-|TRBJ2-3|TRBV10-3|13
CAISEVSADTQYF
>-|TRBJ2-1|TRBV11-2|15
CASSWGTSGRNEQFF
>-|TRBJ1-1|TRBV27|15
CASSSTPGLNTEAFF
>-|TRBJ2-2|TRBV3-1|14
CASSQVREAGELFF
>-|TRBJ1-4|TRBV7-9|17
CASSWTERSATNEKLFF
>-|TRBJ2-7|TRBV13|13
CASSFGSIYEQYF
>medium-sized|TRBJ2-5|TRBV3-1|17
CASSQDFSGVTPGTQYF
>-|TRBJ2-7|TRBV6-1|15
CASAPVIAAGYEQYF
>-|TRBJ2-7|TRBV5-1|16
CASSHILSGESYEQYF
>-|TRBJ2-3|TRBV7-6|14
CASSLLWGPDTQYF
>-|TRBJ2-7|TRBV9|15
CASSASGLAGNEQYF
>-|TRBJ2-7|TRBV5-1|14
CASSLAPRVYEQYF
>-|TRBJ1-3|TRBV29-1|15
CSGIIRGLTGNTIYF
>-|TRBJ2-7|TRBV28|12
CASKVQGYEQYF
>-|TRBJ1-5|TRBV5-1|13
CASSLESNQPQHF
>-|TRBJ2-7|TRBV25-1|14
CASSVSLITYEQYF
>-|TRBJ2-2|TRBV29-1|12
CSVLTGLGELFF
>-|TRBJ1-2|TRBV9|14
CASSVNSPNYGYTF
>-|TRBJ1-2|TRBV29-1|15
CSAPNPGRLNYGYTF
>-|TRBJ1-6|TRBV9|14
CASSVGQEYSPLHF
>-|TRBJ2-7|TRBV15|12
CATSGTNYEQYF
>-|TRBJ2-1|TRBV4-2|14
CASSPRGGDNEQFF
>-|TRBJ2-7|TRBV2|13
CATRGQGAYEQYF
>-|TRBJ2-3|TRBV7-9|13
CASSSPIRDTQYF
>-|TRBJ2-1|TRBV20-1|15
CSAGDRGRSYNEQFF
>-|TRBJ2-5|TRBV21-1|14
CASSANRGQETQYF
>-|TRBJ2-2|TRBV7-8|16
CASSLVPRGRTGELFF
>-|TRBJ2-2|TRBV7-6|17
CASSLAGGALYTGELFF
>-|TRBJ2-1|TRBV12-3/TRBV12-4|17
CASSPPERGGRYNEQFF
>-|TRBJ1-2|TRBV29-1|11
CSARTGFGDTF
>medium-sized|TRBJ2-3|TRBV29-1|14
CSAEGGRGTDTQYF
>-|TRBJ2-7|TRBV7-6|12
CASSSNPSEQYF
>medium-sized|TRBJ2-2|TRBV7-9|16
CASNRQGEDRTGELFF
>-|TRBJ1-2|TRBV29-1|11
CSVIYGYGYTF
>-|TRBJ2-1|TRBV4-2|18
CASSQVPAVGGSYNEQFF